The clone carrying this TCR beta chain was counted only a few times. The target antigen is unknown. This record comes from a study of beta chain features in type 1 diabetes. General study findings and limits: Using cDNA template may skew counts toward highly expressing activated cells.

Expressed TCRB transcripts were sequenced after all isolated RNA was converted to cDNA. Assay used: immunoSEQ multiplex PCR; TCRdb lists only in-frame clones, some missing. This table holds 15,000 or so clones, 40% to 55% found once. The CDR3 is 18 amino acids. Sorting based on CD45RO/CCR7/CD25/CD127/CD95/CD27 separated CD4+ naive, central memory, regulatory and stem cell-like memory cells. Purity of each sorted population was above 95%. J is TRBJ2-7 and V is TRBV21-1; TRBD2, the table's D call, was not compared with the DNA. TRBV21-1 is annotated as a pseudogene. Source material: stem cell memory CD4+ T cells from blood. The source is a middle-aged woman in good health. DNA of the CDR3: TGTGCCAGCTCCCCAAACGGGACTATTAGGCCTCGCGGGCTCGAGCAGTACTTC. Residues: CASSPNGTIRPRGLEQYF.